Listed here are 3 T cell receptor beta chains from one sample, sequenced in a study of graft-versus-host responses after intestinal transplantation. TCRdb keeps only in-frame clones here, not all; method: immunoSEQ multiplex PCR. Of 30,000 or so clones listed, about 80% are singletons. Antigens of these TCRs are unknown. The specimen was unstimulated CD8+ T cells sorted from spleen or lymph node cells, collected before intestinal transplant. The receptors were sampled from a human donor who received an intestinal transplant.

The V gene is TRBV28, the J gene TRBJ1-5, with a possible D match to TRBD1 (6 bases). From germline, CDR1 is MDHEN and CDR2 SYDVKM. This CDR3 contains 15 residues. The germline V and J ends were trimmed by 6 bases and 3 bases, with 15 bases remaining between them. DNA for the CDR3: TGTGCCAGCAGGATTCTACCAGGGGTCAATCAGCCCCAGCATTTT. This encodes CASRILPGVNQPQHF.

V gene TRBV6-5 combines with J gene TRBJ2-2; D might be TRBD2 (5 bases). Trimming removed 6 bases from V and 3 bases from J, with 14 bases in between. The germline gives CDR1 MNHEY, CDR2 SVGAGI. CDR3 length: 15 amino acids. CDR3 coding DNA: TGTGCCAGCAGCGTCTGGCTAGCAGACACCGGGGAGCTGTTTTTT. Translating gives CASSVWLADTGELFF.

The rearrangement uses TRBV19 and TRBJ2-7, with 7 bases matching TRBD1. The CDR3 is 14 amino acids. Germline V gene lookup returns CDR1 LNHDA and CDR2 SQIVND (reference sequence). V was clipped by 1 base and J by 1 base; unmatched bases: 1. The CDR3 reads CASSIGQGSYEQYF. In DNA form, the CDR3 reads TGTGCCAGTAGTATAGGACAGGGTTCCTACGAGCAGTACTTC. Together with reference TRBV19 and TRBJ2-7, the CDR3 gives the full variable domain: DGGITQSPKYLFRKEGQNVTLSCEQNLNHDAMYWYRQDPGQGLRLIYYSQIVNDFQKGDIAEGYSVSREKKESFPLTVTSAQKNPTAFYLCASSIGQGSYEQYFGPGTRLTVT.